This TCR beta chain is from a study of blood T cell repertoires in COVID-19. The data were produced by immunoSEQ multiplex PCR, yet TCRdb's version contains in-frame clones alone and is incomplete. The repertoire holds under 110,000 clones, with 90% to 95% as singletons. The V end was cut by 3 bases, the J end by 6 bases, with 6 bases between. The germline gives CDR1 SGHNT, CDR2 YENEEA. The CDR3 extends over 11 amino acids. The chain links TRBV11-3 to TRBJ2-7; no clear D. This clonotype originated in a man aged 50-60 years with acute or convalescent COVID-19. Sequencing was performed on peripheral blood. This chain's CDR3 is CASSFGGEQYF. The CDR3 DNA is TGTGCCAGCAGCTTCGGCGGCGAGCAGTACTTC. The full variable domain, its missing parts supplied by reference TRBV11-3 and TRBJ2-7, is EAGVVQSPRYKIIEKKQPVAFWCNPISGHNTLYWYLQNLGQGPELLIRYENEEAVDDSQLPKDRFSAERLKGVDSTLKIQPAELGDSAVYLCASSFGGEQYFGPGTRLTVT.